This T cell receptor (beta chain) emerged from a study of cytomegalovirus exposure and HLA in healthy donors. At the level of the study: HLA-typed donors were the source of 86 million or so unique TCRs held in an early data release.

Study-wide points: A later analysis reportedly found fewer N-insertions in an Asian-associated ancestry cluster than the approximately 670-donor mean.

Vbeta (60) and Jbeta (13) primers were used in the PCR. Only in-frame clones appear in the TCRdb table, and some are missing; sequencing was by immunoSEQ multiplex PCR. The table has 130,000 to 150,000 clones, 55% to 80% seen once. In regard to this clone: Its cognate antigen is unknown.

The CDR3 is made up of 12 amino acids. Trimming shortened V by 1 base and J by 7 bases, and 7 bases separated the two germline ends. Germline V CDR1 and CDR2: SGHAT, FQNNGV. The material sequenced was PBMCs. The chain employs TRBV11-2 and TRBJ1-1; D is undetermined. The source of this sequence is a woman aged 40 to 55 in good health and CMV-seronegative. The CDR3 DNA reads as TGTGCCAGCAGCTTAGCTTACGGTGAAGCTTTCTTT. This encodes CASSLAYGEAFF. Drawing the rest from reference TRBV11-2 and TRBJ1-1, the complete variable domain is EAGVAQSPRYKIIEKRQSVAFWCNPISGHATLYWYQQILGQGPKLLIQFQNNGVVDDSQLPKDRFSAERLKGVDSTLKIQPAKLEDSAVYLCASSLAYGEAFFGQGTRLTVV.